This T cell receptor beta chain was found in a study of radiation and T cells in renal cell carcinoma. Whole-study context: Nephrectomy followed 15 Gy stereotactic body radiation by 4 weeks. Findings of the study overall: Top tumor clonotypes rose in blood 2 weeks post-radiation, then contracted. Pretreatment tumor biopsies were lacking, so baseline clonotypes are unknown.

Time point here: baseline pretreatment blood. Treatment meaning: 15 Gy SBRT to primary tumor, nephrectomy 4 weeks later. For this clone: Its matching antigen is unknown.

Clones were sequenced by immunoSEQ multiplex PCR, and TCRdb holds only the in-frame ones, with some missing. The table includes 110,000 to 150,000 clones, about 88% detected once. The source was blood, collected from a patient whose treatment included radiotherapy and nephrectomy. The TCR was taken from a woman between 50 and 59 years old with renal cell carcinoma.

CDR3 sequence (DNA): TGTGCCAGCCCTTCTGTCCGTCATCCGAACACCGGGGAGCTGTTTTTT. Amino acid sequence: CASPSVRHPNTGELFF. The chain is built from TRBV12-1 and TRBJ2-2. TRBV12-1 is a recognized pseudogene. The CDR3 totals 16 residues.